Presented here are 21 T cell receptor beta chains from one specimen sequenced in a study of T cell clones after liver transplantation. TCRdb keeps only in-frame clones here, not all; method: immunoSEQ multiplex PCR. The sample has over 55,000 clones; 70% to 80% are singletons. The material was CD4+ T cells from blood, obtained at the approximately 16-month timepoint. Receptors were obtained from a human patient who received a liver transplant. The T cells may come from the graft donor.

This chain links TRBV25-1 with TRBJ2-2, with no clear D. Germline V gene sequence: CDR1 MGHDK, CDR2 SYGVNS. This CDR3 has 15 amino acids. V dropped 6 bases and J dropped 2 bases, with 13 bases sitting between them. This CDR3 reads CASRAGSLNTGELFF. The CDR3 DNA sequence: TGTGCCAGCAGGGCAGGCTCTTTAAACACCGGGGAGCTGTTTTTT.

This sequence joins TRBV28 and TRBJ1-5; a weak D match, TRBD1 (5 bases). CDR3 size: 16 residues. Germline values: CDR1 MDHEN, CDR2 SYDVKM. V was cut by 3 bases and J by 0 bases, with 12 bases left in between. The CDR3 bases are TGTGCCAGCAGTTTTCCCGGGACTGATAGCAATCAGCCCCAGCATTTT. Amino acids: CASSFPGTDSNQPQHF.

In its sample, this clone was seen a few times. In DNA, the CDR3 is TGTGCCAGCTCACCAATCTCGGGATACAATGAGCAGTTCTTC. Its translation: CASSPISGYNEQFF. The chain joins TRBV18 to TRBJ2-1; D might be TRBD2 (5 bases). This CDR3 spans 14 amino acids. The V and J ends lost 2 bases and 4 bases respectively, with 9 bases between them. In germline, CDR1 is KGHSH, CDR2 LQKENI.

V and J are TRBV2 and TRBJ1-5; TRBD1 aligns across 9 bases. V shed 6 bases and J 7 bases; nucleotides not matched to a gene: 10. The CDR3 loop spans 15 amino acids. Germline lookup yields CDR1 SNHLY and CDR2 FYNNEI. CDR3 amino acids: CASSAEGQGQQPQHF. The DNA for the CDR3 is TGTGCCAGCAGCGCGGAAGGACAGGGGCAGCAGCCCCAGCATTTT.

The J gene is TRBJ1-1, the V gene TRBV7-2; D uncertain. The CDR3 sequence is 13 residues long. Trimming cost V 5 bases and J 4 bases, with 11 bases left between them. The germline V gene has CDR1 SGHTA and CDR2 FQGNSA. The CDR3 DNA sequence: TGTGCCAGCAGCCGTACCCACGTCACTGAAGCTTTCTTT. This gives the protein CASSRTHVTEAFF.

This chain joins TRBV6-1 and TRBJ2-2; the D gene is possibly TRBD1 (6 bases). The CDR3 spans 15 residues. V was pared by 1 base and J by 8 bases, with 14 bases between. CDR1 and CDR2 (germline): MNHNS, SASEGT. The CDR3 protein is CASSEVVRGLGELFF. In DNA form, the CDR3 reads TGTGCCAGCAGTGAAGTTGTCAGGGGATTGGGGGAGCTGTTTTTT.

The V gene is TRBV5-6, the J gene TRBJ2-5; 9 positions agree with TRBD1. The CDR3 sequence is 14 residues long. Germline V CDR1 and CDR2: SGHDT, YYEEEE. V gave up 4 bases and J gave up 4 bases; unmatched junction bases: 5. The CDR3 region has the DNA TGTGCCAGCAGCACATCGACAGGGGGAGAGACCCAGTACTTC. It specifies CASSTSTGGETQYF. The complete variable domain, with remaining parts taken from reference TRBV5-6 and TRBJ2-5, reads DAGVTQSPTHLIKTRGQQVTLRCSPKSGHDTVSWYQQALGQGPQFIFQYYEEEERQRGNFPDRFSGHQFPNYSSELNVNALLLGDSALYLCASSTSTGGETQYFGPGTRLLVL.

V and J are TRBV5-6 and TRBJ1-4; TRBD1 matches at 7 bases. CDR3 length equals 15 residues. J was trimmed by 9 bases and V by 3 bases; bases with no gene match: 11. CDR1 and CDR2 (germline): SGHDT, YYEEEE. For the CDR3, the DNA is TGTGCCAGCAGCTCTAGGGACAGCACTAAAAAAAAACTGTTTTTT. This encodes CASSSRDSTKKKLFF.

The chain is built from TRBV7-9 and TRBJ1-5; D might be TRBD1 (6 bases). The CDR3 covers 14 residues. Per the germline V gene, CDR1 is SEHNR and CDR2 is FQNEAQ (reference sequence). Deletions cut 5 bases from V and 5 bases from J, with 13 bases between. This CDR3 is CASSHNREDQPQHF. In DNA form, the CDR3 reads TGTGCCAGCAGCCATAACAGGGAAGATCAGCCCCAGCATTTT.

The chain employs TRBV28 and TRBJ1-2; D uncertain. CDR1 is MDHEN, CDR2 SYDVKM, per germline. V shed 11 bases and J shed 4 bases, with 14 bases lying between them. This CDR3 has 12 amino acids. The CDR3 DNA reads TGTGCCGCCGAACAGAACCTCTATGGCTACACCTTC. Amino acid sequence: CAAEQNLYGYTF.

The chain recombines TRBV28 with TRBJ2-7; no firm D call. Trimming took off 5 bases at V and 4 bases at J, with 21 bases between the two ends. The CDR3 covers 16 residues. The germline V gene has CDR1 MDHEN and CDR2 SYDVKM. CDR3 in DNA: TGTGCCAGCAGTCCGCTTTTTCTCCTTCGTCCTTACGAGCAGTACTTC. As protein: CASSPLFLLRPYEQYF.

The V and J genes are TRBV19 and TRBJ2-7, with no clear D. Trimming took 5 bases from V and 3 from J, leaving 17 bases between them. The CDR3 is made up of 15 amino acids. Germline assignment: CDR1 LNHDA and CDR2 SQIVND (reference sequence). The CDR3: CASSAENSYGYEQYF. DNA of the CDR3: TGTGCCAGTAGTGCCGAAAACAGTTATGGCTACGAGCAGTACTTC.

The chain has TRBV6-5 and TRBJ2-5, with 11 positions matching TRBD2. CDR1 is MNHEY and CDR2 is SVGAGI in the germline V gene. The V segment lost 5 bases and the J segment 4 bases; nucleotides outside the gene matches: 6. The CDR3 has 15 amino acids. As DNA, the CDR3 is TGTGCCAGCAGTGCGTTAGCGGGGGGGCGAGAGACCCAGTACTTC. Translating gives CASSALAGGRETQYF.

This clone was seen only once. This chain joins TRBV6-1 and TRBJ2-5; D may be TRBD2 (5 bases). This CDR3 has 16 residues. Germline V gene sequence: CDR1 MNHNS, CDR2 SASEGT. V was clipped by 3 bases and J by 4 bases, with 18 bases between them. This chain's CDR3 is CASSEFLASSRETQYF. CDR3 sequence (DNA): TGTGCCAGCAGTGAGTTCCTAGCATCGTCCAGAGAGACCCAGTACTTC.

The gene calls are TRBV7-2 and TRBJ1-5; TRBD1 aligns across 7 bases. Germline V gene data show CDR1 as SGHTA and CDR2 as FQGNSA. The CDR3 sequence is 14 residues long. The ends lost 5 bases at V and 11 bases at J; junction bases unmatched: 12. CDR3 amino acids: CASSPAGGDFTQHF. CDR3 DNA: TGTGCCAGCAGCCCCGCAGGGGGGGATTTCACCCAGCATTTT.

This clone was detected once. V is TRBV28 and J is TRBJ1-3; 11 nucleotides line up with TRBD1. J lost 4 bases, V lost 5 bases, and 7 bases had no gene match. The CDR3 consists of 16 residues. The V gene's germline CDR1 is MDHEN and CDR2 SYDVKM. Here the CDR3 reads CASSAKDRGQGNTIYF. CDR3 DNA sequence: TGTGCCAGCAGTGCGAAGGACAGGGGGCAAGGAAACACCATATATTTT.

This clone was detected only once. Its ends do not fully match the called genes, so a read error is possible. The chain recombines TRBV7-9 with TRBJ2-2, with 7 nucleotides matching TRBD1. Germline V gene lookup returns CDR1 SEHNR and CDR2 FQNEAQ (reference sequence). The CDR3 loop spans 16 amino acids. Here the CDR3 reads CASSRIGTENTGELFF. CDR3 bases: TGTGCCAGCAGCAGGATAGGGACAGAGAACACCGGAGAGCTGTTTTTT.

In its sample, this clone was seen a few times. This sequence joins TRBV7-8 and TRBJ2-2; weak D call: TRBD2 (6 bases). The V gene's germline CDR1 is SGHVS and CDR2 FQNEAQ. The CDR3 runs 16 residues. Trimming removed 5 bases at V and 4 bases at J, with 17 bases between. CDR3 in amino acids: CASSMRLGGVTGELFF. CDR3 bases: TGTGCCAGCAGCATGCGACTAGGTGGTGTCACCGGGGAGCTGTTTTTT.

The sample holds one count of this clone. The rearrangement joins TRBV7-2 to TRBJ1-4; TRBD1 agrees at 7 bases. The CDR3 contains 14 residues. V gave up 5 bases and J gave up 3 bases; unmatched junction bases: 3. Germline loops: CDR1 SGHTA, CDR2 FQGNSA. The chain's CDR3 is CASSPGGPNEKLFF. Written as DNA, the CDR3 is TGTGCCAGCAGCCCAGGGGGTCCTAATGAAAAACTGTTTTTT. Complete variable domain (other parts from reference TRBV7-2 and TRBJ1-4): GAGVSQSPSNKVTEKGKDVELRCDPISGHTALYWYRQSLGQGLEFLIYFQGNSAPDKSGLPSDRFSAERTGGSVSTLTIQRTQQEDSAVYLCASSPGGPNEKLFFGSGTQLSVL.

The chain employs TRBV7-2 and TRBJ2-7; D uncertain. The CDR3 totals 15 residues. Germline CDR1 is SGHTA and CDR2 is FQGNSA. Between the trimmed V and J ends, which lost 1 base and 3 bases, there was a span of 13 bases. The CDR3 sequence: CASSLGGGEHYEQYF. The DNA of the CDR3 is TGTGCCAGCAGCTTAGGAGGTGGGGAACACTACGAGCAGTACTTC.

The genes are TRBV7-8 and TRBJ2-2, with TRBD2 matching 7 bases. V shed 1 base, J shed 1 base, and the junction held 3 bases outside the gene matches. CDR3 size: 16 residues. CDR1 and CDR2 from the germline V gene are SGHVS and FQNEAQ. The CDR3, as DNA: TGTGCCAGCAGCTTAGACGCTAGCGGGAACACCGGGGAGCTGTTTTTT. Protein product: CASSLDASGNTGELFF.